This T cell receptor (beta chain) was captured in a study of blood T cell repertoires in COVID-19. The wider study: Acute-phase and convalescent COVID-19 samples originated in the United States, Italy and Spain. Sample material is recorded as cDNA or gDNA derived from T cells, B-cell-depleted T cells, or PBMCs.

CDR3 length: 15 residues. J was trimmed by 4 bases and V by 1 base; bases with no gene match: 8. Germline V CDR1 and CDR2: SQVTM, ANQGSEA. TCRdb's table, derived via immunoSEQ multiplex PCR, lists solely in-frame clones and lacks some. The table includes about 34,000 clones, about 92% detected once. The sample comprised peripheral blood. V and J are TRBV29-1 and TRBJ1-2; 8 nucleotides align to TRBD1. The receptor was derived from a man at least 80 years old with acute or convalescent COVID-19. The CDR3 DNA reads TGCAGCGTTGAAGGTATCAGGGGGCAAGGCTATGGCTACACCTTC. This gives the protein CSVEGIRGQGYGYTF.